One T cell receptor beta chain is described in this entry. This clone occurred once. It lacks a known antigen. No quality values exist for individual bases; no much larger clone is one base distant. Counted from cysteine to phenylalanine, this CDR3 has 14 amino acids. The read is trimmed to its CDR3 DNA, 42 bases read in frame from base 1. CDR1 SNHLY and CDR2 FYNNEI are derived from the germline V gene. Trimming removed 1 base from V and 0 bases from J, leaving 4 bases between the germline ends. For TCRbeta CDR3 sequencing, genomic DNA from the sorted cells was extracted using the QIAGEN DNeasy Blood and Tissue Kit. Through immunoSEQ, high-throughput TCRbeta CDR3 sequencing was done commercially, including PCR amplification with internal controls and bias correction. Regarding the original processing steps: A unique productive TCRbeta sequence was defined by the CDR3 nucleotide sequence when primers matched, and otherwise by the CDR3 amino acid sequence together with the Vbeta and Jbeta genes. To correct for sorting error, sequences found in more than one sorted population at a frequency ratio of 2:1 or less were discarded, and the remaining shared sequences were assigned to the population with the higher frequency. A sequence counted as donor-reactive if, in CFSE-low cells, the sequence had a frequency of at least 0.01% and was expanded at least 5-fold compared with unstimulated cells. Jensen-Shannon divergence, calculated on the top 100 TCRbeta sequences ranked by frequency, was used to quantify repertoire divergence. For samples with multiple sequencing runs, sorting error was corrected in each run separately before the runs were combined. TCRdb holds this immuneACCESS table with in-frame rearrangements only. Some clones are missing; in checked studies, unresolved V genes explain under half, and the rest has no known cause. That table is the source of V, J and clone size, and D and trimming were worked out from the DNA. Here the sample has nearly 50,000 clones; approximately 89% occur a single time. The ten largest clones take up around 15% of the sample.

Related donors were used in the transplants with nonmyeloablative bone marrow transplantation, and mixed chimerism was transient in the human trials. Thawed PBMCs were FACS-sorted into unstimulated Tregs (CD4+CD25+CD127-), CD4+ non-Tregs (CD4+CD25-), CD4 cells and CD8 cells. Patients were several combined kidney and bone marrow transplant recipients from the ITN036ST trial, and only these trial subjects had samples available. Healthy control blood was separated into PBMCs by Ficoll density gradient and cryopreserved, and patient PBMCs were collected both before and after transplant. The sample is drawn from a study of Tregs in tolerant kidney transplant recipients (dated by TCRdb to about 2019). About the study as a whole: The study applied TCRbeta sequencing to find donor-specific regulatory T cells before combined kidney and bone marrow transplantation and then followed those same cells after transplant. Summary of the overall study and its limitations: The study was constrained by small patient numbers, and validation of the findings is required in larger populations and under other immunosuppression protocols. Donor-specific Treg expansion exceeded global Treg expansion in tolerant patients, suggesting antigen-driven rather than nonspecific expansion. Biological reproducibility was not examined directly, but technical replication error appeared to be minimal. Expanding Tregs with activated donor B cells appeared to identify the most biologically relevant and donor-specific TCRbeta repertoire. For some patients the PCR primers changed over time, which made it impossible to compare the samples from those patients at the nucleotide level.

The chain joins TRBV2 to TRBJ1-5, with no D gene named confidently. This TCR was recovered from a human patient who received a combined kidney and bone marrow transplant. It is possible that, after a transplant, some T cells come from the graft donor. Source: CD8+ T cells from blood (PBMCs), taken 12 months after the transplant. CDR3 reads: CASSEGHSNQPQHF. The sequence in DNA is TGTGCCAGCAGTGAAGGACATAGCAATCAGCCCCAGCATTTT.